This TCR beta chain was sequenced for a study of regulatory T cells in long-lasting Graves disease. Study results and caveats: Sample size, which was small, may have reduced accuracy. Public clonotype sharing was higher in persistent than newly diagnosed patients.

Time point in this sample: newly diagnosed GD, antithyroid drugs for less than 3 months. PBMCs provided the RNA from which the TCR library was made. This CDR3 is 15 amino acids long. V gave up 6 bases and J gave up 4 bases; unmatched junction bases: 8. The germline V gene has CDR1 MNHNS and CDR2 SASEGT. Comments on this clonotype: No antigen is known for it.

iRepertoire HTBI primers and Arm-PCR of CDR3 regions built TCR beta libraries. One entry per CDR3 protein, called by TCRdb with MiXCR from the multiplex PCR reads. This table holds under 300,000 distinct CDR3 sequences, approximately 20% found once. This sample also appeared in a second study, on T cells in Graves' hyperthyroidism and ophthalmopathy. Turning to that study: First-round RT-PCR of the TCR CDR3 relied on the HTBI primer set.

The TCR was taken from a woman between 25 and 40 years old with Graves disease. The sequencing here drew on peripheral blood mononuclear cells (PBMCs), taken at new diagnosis, from a patient treated with antithyroid drugs. The rearrangement uses TRBV6-1 and TRBJ2-3, with 9 bases that match TRBD1. CDR3 region: CASRPPGQGSDTQYF. The CDR3 bases are TGTGCCAGCAGGCCCCCGGGACAGGGATCAGATACGCAGTATTTT.